Shown below are 11 T cell receptor beta chains from a single sample sequenced in a study of blood T cell repertoires in COVID-19. Here immunoSEQ multiplex PCR was the method, and the copy in TCRdb shows in-frame clones only, minus some. This table holds 250,000 to 350,000 clones, approximately 85% found once. The sequenced sample was PBMCs or T cells enriched from blood (not recorded which). The receptors were gathered from a woman aged 25 to 39 who had recovered from COVID-19.

This rearrangement joins TRBV27 to TRBJ2-2; D possibly corresponds to TRBD2 (7 bases). CDR1 is MNHEY, CDR2 SMNVEV, per germline (reference sequence). Trimming pared 3 bases from V and 4 bases from J, leaving 15 bases between. The CDR3 runs to 16 residues. CDR3 nucleotide sequence: TGTGCCAGCAGTTTGGGGGTGGGAGGGGGCACCGGGGAGCTGTTTTTT. Protein: CASSLGVGGGTGELFF.

A note on this clone: The same CDR3 can be traced to other DNA sequences in this sample. V and J are TRBV27 and TRBJ1-1; D might be TRBD1 (5 bases). Germline V gives CDR1 MNHEY, CDR2 SMNVEV (reference sequence). Trimming took off 6 bases at V and 1 base at J, with 9 bases between the two ends. This CDR3 has 13 amino acids. The CDR3 region has the DNA TGTGCCAGCAGAAGGGGAGGGAACACTGAAGCTTTCTTT. Protein sequence: CASRRGGNTEAFF.

V is TRBV27 and J is TRBJ1-1; D is possibly TRBD1 (6 bases). Per germline, CDR1 MNHEY and CDR2 SMNVEV (reference sequence). V lost 1 base to trimming and J lost 5 bases, with 11 bases between them. The CDR3 runs 14 residues. The CDR3 DNA is TGTGCCAGCAGTTTATTGGGGGGGCGTACTGAAGCTTTCTTT. Translation gives CASSLLGGRTEAFF.

The chain uses TRBV19 and TRBJ1-2; D unclear. V was shortened by 7 bases and J by 4 bases, with 13 bases between the two germline ends. The length of the CDR3 is 13 residues. Germline V lookup: CDR1 LNHDA, CDR2 SQIVND (reference sequence). The CDR3 region is CASTPVSRYGYTF. In DNA form, the CDR3 reads TGTGCCAGTACCCCGGTGAGCCGCTATGGCTACACCTTC.

The chain employs TRBV19 and TRBJ1-4, with 8 bases identical to TRBD1. J lost 11 bases, V lost 7 bases, and 15 bases had no gene match. From germline, CDR1 is LNHDA and CDR2 SQIVND (reference sequence). The CDR3 is 15 residues long. In DNA, the CDR3 is TGTGCCAGTACAGAATTAGGACAGGGTTTGGAGAAACTGTTTTTT. Its protein product is CASTELGQGLEKLFF. Full variable domain (missing parts from reference TRBV19 and TRBJ1-4): DGGITQSPKYLFRKEGQNVTLSCEQNLNHDAMYWYRQDPGQGLRLIYYSQIVNDFQKGDIAEGYSVSREKKESFPLTVTSAQKNPTAFYLCASTELGQGLEKLFFGSGTQLSVL.

This clone is a singleton in its sample. The V gene is TRBV5-5, the J gene TRBJ1-1, with 8 bases aligning to TRBD1. In germline, CDR1 is SGHKS, CDR2 YYEKEE (reference sequence). Trimming took 4 bases from V and 3 from J; bases not matched to a gene: 2. There are 13 residues in the CDR3. The CDR3 protein is CASSLDRDTEAFF. For the CDR3, the DNA is TGTGCCAGCAGCCTGGACAGGGACACTGAAGCTTTCTTT. Filled out from reference TRBV5-5 and TRBJ1-1, the complete variable domain reads DAGVTQSPTHLIKTRGQQVTLRCSPISGHKSVSWYQQVLGQGPQFIFQYYEKEERGRGNFPDRFSARQFPNYSSELNVNALLLGDSALYLCASSLDRDTEAFFGQGTRLTVV.

V gene TRBV9 combines with J gene TRBJ1-6; a weak D match, TRBD1 (6 bases). This CDR3 has 16 amino acids. Looked up from germline, CDR1 is SGDLS and CDR2 is YYNGEE. V dropped 0 bases and J dropped 0 bases, with 7 bases sitting between them. CDR3 amino acids: CASSVEQGSYNSPLHF. For the CDR3, the DNA is TGTGCCAGCAGCGTAGAACAGGGCTCCTATAATTCACCCCTCCACTTT.

This chain links TRBV7-9 with TRBJ1-1; perhaps TRBD1 as D (6 bases). The CDR3 loop spans 12 amino acids. Trimming removed 6 bases from V and 9 bases from J, with 14 bases in between. Per germline, CDR1 SEHNR and CDR2 FQNEAQ (reference sequence). DNA for the CDR3: TGTGCCAGCAGATCCCCGGGGGGCCAAGCTTTCTTT. Translating gives CASRSPGGQAFF.

The chain carries TRBV5-1 and TRBJ2-2; perhaps TRBD1 as D (6 bases). The CDR3 has 16 amino acids. Trimming took 2 bases from V and 3 from J, leaving 14 bases between them. CDR1 and CDR2 (germline): SGHRS, YFSETQ. CDR3 sequence (DNA): TGCGCCAGCAGCTTTTGGATCAGGGGATACACCGGGGAGCTGTTTTTT. Protein sequence: CASSFWIRGYTGELFF. Supplemented by reference TRBV5-1 and TRBJ2-2, the full variable domain reads KAGVTQTPRYLIKTRGQQVTLSCSPISGHRSVSWYQQTPGQGLQFLFEYFSETQRNKGNFPGRFSGRQFSNSRSEMNVSTLELGDSALYLCASSFWIRGYTGELFFGEGSRLTVL.

V is TRBV29-1 and J is TRBJ1-2; 7 positions agree with TRBD1. CDR3 length: 14 residues. Germline CDR1 reads SQVTM; CDR2 reads ANQGSEA. Trimming at V came to 5 bases and at J to 4 bases, leaving 10 bases not matched to a gene. CDR3 loop: CSVKDRNPSYGYTF. For the CDR3, the DNA is TGCAGCGTTAAGGACAGGAATCCCAGCTATGGCTACACCTTC. Using reference TRBV29-1 and TRBJ1-2 for the parts outside the CDR3, the full variable domain is SAVISQKPSRDICQRGTSLTIQCQVDSQVTMMFWYRQQPGQSLTLIATANQGSEATYESGFVIDKFPISRPNLTFSTLTVSNMSPEDSSIYLCSVKDRNPSYGYTFGSGTRLTVV.

The V and J genes are TRBV9 and TRBJ2-3; D is ambiguous. The CDR3 consists of 11 residues. The V end was cut by 4 bases, the J end by 9 bases, with 9 bases between. CDR1 and CDR2 (germline): SGDLS, YYNGEE. The CDR3 spells CASSTDGTQYF. As DNA, the CDR3 is TGTGCCAGCAGCACCGATGGCACGCAGTATTTT. Supplemented by reference TRBV9 and TRBJ2-3, the full variable domain reads DSGVTQTPKHLITATGQRVTLRCSPRSGDLSVYWYQQSLDQGLQFLIQYYNGEERAKGNILERFSAQQFPDLHSELNLSSLELGDSALYFCASSTDGTQYFGPGTRLTVL.